This TCR beta chain was identified during a study of cytomegalovirus exposure and HLA in healthy donors. Amplification used 60 Vbeta primers and 13 Jbeta primers. The assay was immunoSEQ multiplex PCR, and TCRdb's table has in-frame clones only and misses some. The sample holds about 160,000 clones. Whole-study results and caveats: A later analysis linked a missense variant in DCLRE1C to the trimming of TCR beta V and J genes.

In regard to this clone: Its matching antigen is unknown.

CDR1 is MNHEY and CDR2 is SVGAGI in the germline V gene. With V trimmed by 5 bases and J by 9 bases, 10 bases remained unmatched. The CDR3 totals 15 residues. The V gene is TRBV6-5, the J gene TRBJ2-1, with 10 bases identical to TRBD1. This sequence originates from a man aged 30 to 39 in good health and CMV-seronegative. The sequenced sample was PBMCs. DNA for the CDR3: TGTGCCAGCAGTCAGGGACAGGGGCGAAGTAGTGAGCAGTTCTTC. Protein sequence: CASSQGQGRSSEQFF.